This T cell receptor (beta chain) was identified in a study of blood T cell repertoires in COVID-19. Overall study context: Specimens from acute and convalescent COVID-19 originated in the United States, Italy and Spain.

There are a few counts of this clone. Within the sample, other DNA sequences also encode this same CDR3. Patients from Seattle were sampled longitudinally, starting during active infection. Sequencing was performed with immunoSEQ multiplex PCR; in TCRdb, only in-frame clones are kept and a portion is missing. This table holds roughly 480,000 clones, roughly nine tenths found once. Germline V CDR1 and CDR2: LNHDA, SQIVND (reference sequence). Trimming pared 5 bases from V and 1 base from J, leaving 9 bases between. The length of the CDR3 is 13 residues. This chain uses TRBV19 with TRBJ2-7; D is possibly TRBD1 (6 bases). The origin of this receptor is a man between 18 and 29 years old with COVID-19, enrolled during active disease. The sample taken for sequencing was peripheral blood. The CDR3 protein is CASSFGQSYEQYF. Written as DNA, the CDR3 is TGTGCCAGTAGTTTCGGACAGTCCTACGAGCAGTACTTC. The variable domain in full, with the rest retrieved from reference TRBV19 and TRBJ2-7, is DGGITQSPKYLFRKEGQNVTLSCEQNLNHDAMYWYRQDPGQGLRLIYYSQIVNDFQKGDIAEGYSVSREKKESFPLTVTSAQKNPTAFYLCASSFGQSYEQYFGPGTRLTVT.